This is a list of T cell receptor beta chains from one sample in a study of technical replicates of blood from a few donors. Only in-frame clones appear in the TCRdb table, and some are missing; sequencing was by immunoSEQ multiplex PCR. The top ten clones hold 0.2% to 0.3% of a sample with about 73,000 clones, 93% of them seen once. The sequencing input was T cells isolated from PBMCs. Receptors originate from a human donor in good health. Each CDR3 is given with its conserved first and last residue. A D gene is named only where the DNA matches it firmly. The size of a clone is reported for some rows only, either as once, few or many, or as a class for expanded clones.

v_call	d_call	clone_size	j_call	cdr3_aa	cdr3_nt
TRBV6-1	TRBD1	.	TRBJ1-1	CATRQGSTEAFF	TGTGCCACCCGACAGGGGAGCACTGAAGCTTTCTTT
TRBV6-1	.	.	TRBJ2-2	CASSDEGPGTGELFF	TGTGCCAGCAGTGACGAGGGTCCCGGCACCGGGGAGCTGTTTTTT
TRBV7-9	TRBD1	.	TRBJ1-3	CASSSDRGPGNTIYF	TGTGCCAGCAGCTCGGACAGGGGGCCTGGAAACACCATATATTTT
TRBV10-3	TRBD1	.	TRBJ1-2	CAIRGQDNYGYTF	TGTGCCATCAGGGGACAGGATAACTATGGCTACACCTTC
TRBV5-1	.	.	TRBJ2-2	CASSFPGSGPGELFF	TGCGCCAGCAGCTTCCCAGGGTCTGGGCCCGGGGAGCTGTTTTTT
TRBV6-5	TRBD1	.	TRBJ2-7	CASSGDRGNYEQYF	TGTGCCAGCAGTGGGGACAGGGGGAACTACGAGCAGTACTTC
TRBV5-1	TRBD2	few	TRBJ2-7	CASSQYGLAHDEQYF	TGCGCCAGCAGCCAATACGGACTAGCACACGACGAGCAGTACTTC
TRBV5-1	TRBD1	once	TRBJ1-1	CASSTSTGDTEAFF	TGCGCCAGCAGCACTTCGACAGGGGACACTGAAGCTTTCTTT
TRBV11-2	.	.	TRBJ1-5	CASSFSGVQPQHF	TGTGCCAGCAGCTTTTCAGGGGTTCAGCCCCAGCATTTT
TRBV6-1	.	.	TRBJ1-1	CASSEAVRNSEAFF	TGTGCCAGCAGTGAAGCGGTTAGGAACAGCGAAGCTTTCTTT
TRBV5-6	TRBD2	.	TRBJ2-1	CASSGDYLTSSYNEQFF	TGTGCCAGCAGCGGGGACTACCTAACCAGCTCCTACAATGAGCAGTTCTTC
TRBV11-2	TRBD2	.	TRBJ2-2	CASSLGLAGEDTGELFF	TGTGCCAGCAGCTTAGGTCTAGCGGGGGAAGACACCGGGGAGCTGTTTTTT
TRBV5-1	.	.	TRBJ2-1	CATRNAGLAYNEQFF	TGCGCCACCCGAAACGCGGGTCTGGCGTACAATGAGCAGTTCTTC
TRBV5-1	TRBD1	.	TRBJ2-6	CASSFATGGRAGANVLTF	TGCGCCAGCAGCTTCGCGACAGGGGGAAGGGCTGGGGCCAACGTCCTGACTTTC
TRBV27	.	.	TRBJ1-1	CASSSHSRGLDTEAFF	TGTGCCAGCAGTTCACACTCGCGGGGGCTGGACACTGAAGCTTTCTTT
TRBV7-9	TRBD2	.	TRBJ2-5	CASSRLAGEDQYF	TGTGCCAGCAGCCGACTAGCGGGGGAGGACCAGTACTTC